The source of this T cell receptor (beta chain) is a study of blood T cells in healthy people across ages. Study findings and constraints: In older individuals, TCR beta diversity per million T cells was lower, falling roughly linearly with age.

The CDR3 has 15 residues. The ends were cut back, 2 bases at V and 5 bases at J, with 12 bases in the middle. A sample-barcoded 5' primer and a J-beta primer mix were used in a second PCR of about 7 to 12 cycles. TCRdb redid the calling of the 5' RACE reads with MiXCR, one entry per CDR3 protein. Seen here are 850,000 to 950,000 distinct CDR3 sequences, around 28% observed once, and the top ten hold 17%. This clonotype was found many times. Its cognate antigen is unknown. The chain couples TRBV12-3 or TRBV12-4 to TRBJ1-4; D is undetermined. Sequencing input: blood. This receptor was taken from a woman older than 75 in good health. CDR3 coding DNA: TGTGCCAGCAGTTTATCAGCACAGCAAAATGAAAAACTGTTTTTT. Translation gives CASSLSAQQNEKLFF.